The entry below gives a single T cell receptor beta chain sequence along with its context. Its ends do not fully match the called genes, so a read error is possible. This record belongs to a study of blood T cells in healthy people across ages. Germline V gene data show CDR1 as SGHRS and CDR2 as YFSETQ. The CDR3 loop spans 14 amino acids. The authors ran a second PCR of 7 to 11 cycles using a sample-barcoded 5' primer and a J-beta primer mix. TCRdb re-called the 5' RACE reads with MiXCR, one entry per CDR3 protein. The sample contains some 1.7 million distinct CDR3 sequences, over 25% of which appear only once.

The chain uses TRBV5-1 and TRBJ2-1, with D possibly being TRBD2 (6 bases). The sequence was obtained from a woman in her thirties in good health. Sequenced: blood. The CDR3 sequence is CSSSWRVVGDEQFF. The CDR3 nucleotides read TGCTCCAGCAGCTGGAGGGTAGTGGGGGATGAGCAGTTCTTC.